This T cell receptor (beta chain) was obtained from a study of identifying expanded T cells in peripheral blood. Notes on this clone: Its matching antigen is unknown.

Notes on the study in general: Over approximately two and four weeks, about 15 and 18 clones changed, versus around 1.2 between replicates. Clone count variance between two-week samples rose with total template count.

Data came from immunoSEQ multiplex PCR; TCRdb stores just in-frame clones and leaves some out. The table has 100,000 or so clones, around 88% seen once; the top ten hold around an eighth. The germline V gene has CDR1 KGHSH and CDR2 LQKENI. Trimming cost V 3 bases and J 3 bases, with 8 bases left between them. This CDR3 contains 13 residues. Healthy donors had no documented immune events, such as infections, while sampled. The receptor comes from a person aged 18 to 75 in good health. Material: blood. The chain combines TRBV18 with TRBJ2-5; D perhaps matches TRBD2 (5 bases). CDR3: CASSPGVEETQYF. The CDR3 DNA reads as TGTGCCAGCTCACCCGGGGTCGAAGAGACCCAGTACTTC.